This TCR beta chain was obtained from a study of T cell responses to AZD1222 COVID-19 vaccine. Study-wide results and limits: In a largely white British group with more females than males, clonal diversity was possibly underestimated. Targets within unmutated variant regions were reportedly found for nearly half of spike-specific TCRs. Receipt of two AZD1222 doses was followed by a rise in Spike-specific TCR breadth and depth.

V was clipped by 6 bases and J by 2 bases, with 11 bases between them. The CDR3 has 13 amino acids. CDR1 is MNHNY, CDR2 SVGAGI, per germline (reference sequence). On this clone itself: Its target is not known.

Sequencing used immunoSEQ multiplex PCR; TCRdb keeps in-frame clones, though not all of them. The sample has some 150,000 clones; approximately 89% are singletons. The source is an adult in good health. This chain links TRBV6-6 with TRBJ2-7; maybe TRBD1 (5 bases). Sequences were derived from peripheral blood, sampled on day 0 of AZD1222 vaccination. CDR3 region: CASRETVAYEQYF. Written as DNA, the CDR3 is TGTGCCAGCAGGGAGACAGTAGCCTACGAGCAGTACTTC.